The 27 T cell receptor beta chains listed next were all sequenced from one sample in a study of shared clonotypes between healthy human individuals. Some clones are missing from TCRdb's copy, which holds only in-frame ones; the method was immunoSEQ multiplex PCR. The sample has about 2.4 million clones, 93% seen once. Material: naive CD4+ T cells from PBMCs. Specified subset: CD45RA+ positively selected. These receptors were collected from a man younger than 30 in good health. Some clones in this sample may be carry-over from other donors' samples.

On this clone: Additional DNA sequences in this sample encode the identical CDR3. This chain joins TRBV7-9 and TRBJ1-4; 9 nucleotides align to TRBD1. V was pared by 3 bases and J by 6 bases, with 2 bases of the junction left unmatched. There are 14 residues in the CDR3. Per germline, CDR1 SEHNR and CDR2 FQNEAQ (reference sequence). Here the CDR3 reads CASSLGQGDEKLFF. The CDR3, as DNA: TGTGCCAGCAGCTTGGGACAGGGTGATGAAAAACTGTTTTTT. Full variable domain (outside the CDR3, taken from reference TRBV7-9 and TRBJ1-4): DTGVSQNPRHKITKRGQNVTFRCDPISEHNRLYWYRQTLGQGPEFLTYFQNEAQLEKSRLLSDRFSAERPKGSFSTLEIQRTEQGDSAMYLCASSLGQGDEKLFFGSGTQLSVL.

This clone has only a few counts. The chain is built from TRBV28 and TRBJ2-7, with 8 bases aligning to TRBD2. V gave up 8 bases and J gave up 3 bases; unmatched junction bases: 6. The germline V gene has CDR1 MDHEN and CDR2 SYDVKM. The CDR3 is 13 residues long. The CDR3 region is CASVREGRYEQYF. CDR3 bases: TGTGCCAGCGTCCGGGAGGGTCGCTACGAGCAGTACTTC.

As DNA, the CDR3 is TGTGCCACCAGCAGAGGGGCAAGGGATAATTCACCCCTCCACTTT. Translated, it gives CATSRGARDNSPLHF. This sequence joins TRBV15 and TRBJ1-6; D unclear. Trimming stripped 1 base from V and 5 bases from J, with 9 bases between. The germline gives CDR1 LNHNV, CDR2 YYDKDF (reference sequence). The CDR3 has 15 residues.

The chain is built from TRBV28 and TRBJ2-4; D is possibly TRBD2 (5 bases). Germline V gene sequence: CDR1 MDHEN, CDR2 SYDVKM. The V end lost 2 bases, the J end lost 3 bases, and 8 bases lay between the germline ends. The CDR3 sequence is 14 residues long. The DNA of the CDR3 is TGTGCCAGCAGTTTAGGAGGTGTCAAAAACATTCAGTACTTC. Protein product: CASSLGGVKNIQYF.

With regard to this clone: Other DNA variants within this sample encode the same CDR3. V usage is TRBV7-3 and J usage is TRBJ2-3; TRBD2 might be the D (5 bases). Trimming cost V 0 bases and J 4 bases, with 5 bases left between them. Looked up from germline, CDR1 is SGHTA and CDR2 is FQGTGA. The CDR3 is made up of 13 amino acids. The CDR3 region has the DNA TGTGCCAGCAGCTTAACGAGGGCAGATACGCAGTATTTT. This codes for CASSLTRADTQYF.

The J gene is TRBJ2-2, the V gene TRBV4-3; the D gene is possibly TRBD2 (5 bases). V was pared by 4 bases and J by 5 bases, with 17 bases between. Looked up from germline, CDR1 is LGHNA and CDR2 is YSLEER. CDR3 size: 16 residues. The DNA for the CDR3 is TGCGCCAGCAGCCCGTCGGGTTCCGTAGCGACCGGGGAGCTGTTTTTT. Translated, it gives CASSPSGSVATGELFF.

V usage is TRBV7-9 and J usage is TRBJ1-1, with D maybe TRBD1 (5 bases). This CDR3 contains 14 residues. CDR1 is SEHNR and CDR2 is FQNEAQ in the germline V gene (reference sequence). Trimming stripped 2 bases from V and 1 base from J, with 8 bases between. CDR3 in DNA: TGTGCCAGCAGCTTAAAGACAGCGAACACTGAAGCTTTCTTT. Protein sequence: CASSLKTANTEAFF.

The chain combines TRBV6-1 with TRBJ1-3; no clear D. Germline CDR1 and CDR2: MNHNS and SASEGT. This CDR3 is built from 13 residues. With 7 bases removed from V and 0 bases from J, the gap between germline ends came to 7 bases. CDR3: CASTAGSGNTIYF. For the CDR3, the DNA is TGTGCCAGCACGGCAGGCTCTGGAAACACCATATATTTT.

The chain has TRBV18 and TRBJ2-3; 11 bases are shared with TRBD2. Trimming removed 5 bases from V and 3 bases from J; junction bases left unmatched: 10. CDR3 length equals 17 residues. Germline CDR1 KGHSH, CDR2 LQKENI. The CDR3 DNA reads TGTGCCAGCTCATCATCAACGCTAGCGGGAGGTACAGATACGCAGTATTTT. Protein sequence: CASSSSTLAGGTDTQYF.

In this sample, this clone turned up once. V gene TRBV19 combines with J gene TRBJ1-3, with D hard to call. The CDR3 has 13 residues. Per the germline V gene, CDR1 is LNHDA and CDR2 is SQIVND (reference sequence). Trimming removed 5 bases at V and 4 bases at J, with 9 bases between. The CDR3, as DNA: TGTGCCAGTAGTCGAGGCGGAGGAAACACCATATATTTT. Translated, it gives CASSRGGGNTIYF.

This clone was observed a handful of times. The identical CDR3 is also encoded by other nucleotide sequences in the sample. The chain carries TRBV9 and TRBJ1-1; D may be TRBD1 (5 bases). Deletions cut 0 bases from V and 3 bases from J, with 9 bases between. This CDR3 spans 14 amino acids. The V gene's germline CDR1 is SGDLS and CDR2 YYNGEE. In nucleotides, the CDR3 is TGTGCCAGCAGCGTAGCGGGGGATGACACTGAAGCTTTCTTT. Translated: CASSVAGDDTEAFF.

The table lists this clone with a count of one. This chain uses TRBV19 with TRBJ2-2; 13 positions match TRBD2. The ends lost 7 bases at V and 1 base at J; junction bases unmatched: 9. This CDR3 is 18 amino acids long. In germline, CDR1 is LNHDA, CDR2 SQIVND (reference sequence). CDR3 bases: TGTGCCAGTAATATCGGACTAGCGGGAGCGCTGAACACCGGGGAGCTGTTTTTT. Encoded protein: CASNIGLAGALNTGELFF.

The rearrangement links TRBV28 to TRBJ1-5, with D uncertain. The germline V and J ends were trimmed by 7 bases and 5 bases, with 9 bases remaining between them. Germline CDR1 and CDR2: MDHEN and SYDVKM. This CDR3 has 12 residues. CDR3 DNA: TGTGCCAGCACCTCCGGCGATCAGCCCCAGCATTTT. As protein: CASTSGDQPQHF. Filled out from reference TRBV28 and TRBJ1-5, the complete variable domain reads DVKVTQSSRYLVKRTGEKVFLECVQDMDHENMFWYRQDPGLGLRLIYFSYDVKMKEKGDIPEGYSVSREKKERFSLILESASTNQTSMYLCASTSGDQPQHFGDGTRLSIL.

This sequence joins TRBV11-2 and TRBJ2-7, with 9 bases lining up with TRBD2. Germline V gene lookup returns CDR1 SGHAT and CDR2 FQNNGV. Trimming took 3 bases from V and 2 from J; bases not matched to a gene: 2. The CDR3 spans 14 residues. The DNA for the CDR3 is TGTGCCAGCAGCTTGACTAGCGGCACCTACGAGCAGTACTTC. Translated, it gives CASSLTSGTYEQYF.

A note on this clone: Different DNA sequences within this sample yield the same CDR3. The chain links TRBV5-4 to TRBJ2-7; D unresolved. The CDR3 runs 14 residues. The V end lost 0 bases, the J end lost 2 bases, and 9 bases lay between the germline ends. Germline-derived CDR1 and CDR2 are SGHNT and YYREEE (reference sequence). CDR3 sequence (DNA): TGTGCCAGCAGCTTGGAGGGCGGCACCTACGAGCAGTACTTC. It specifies CASSLEGGTYEQYF.

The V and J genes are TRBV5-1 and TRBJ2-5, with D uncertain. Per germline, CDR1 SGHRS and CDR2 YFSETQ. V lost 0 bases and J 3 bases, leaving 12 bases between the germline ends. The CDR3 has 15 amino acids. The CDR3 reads CASSLASQVEETQYF. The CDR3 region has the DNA TGCGCCAGCAGCTTGGCCTCGCAGGTTGAAGAGACCCAGTACTTC. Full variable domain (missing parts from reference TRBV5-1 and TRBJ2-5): KAGVTQTPRYLIKTRGQQVTLSCSPISGHRSVSWYQQTPGQGLQFLFEYFSETQRNKGNFPGRFSGRQFSNSRSEMNVSTLELGDSALYLCASSLASQVEETQYFGPGTRLLVL.

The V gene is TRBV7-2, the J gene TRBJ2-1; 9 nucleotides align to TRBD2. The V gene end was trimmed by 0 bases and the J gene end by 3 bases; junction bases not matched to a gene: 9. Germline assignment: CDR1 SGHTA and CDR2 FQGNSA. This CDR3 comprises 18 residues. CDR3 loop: CASSLASSGSYFYNEQFF. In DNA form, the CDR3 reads TGTGCCAGCAGCTTAGCGAGTAGCGGGAGCTATTTCTACAATGAGCAGTTCTTC.

CDR3 residues: CASSFPTTGSRELFF. The CDR3 DNA sequence: TGTGCCAGCAGTTTCCCGACGACAGGGAGTCGGGAGCTGTTTTTT. This chain links TRBV28 with TRBJ2-2; TRBD1 matches 7 bases. The V gene end was trimmed by 3 bases and the J gene end by 9 bases; junction bases not matched to a gene: 10. CDR1 and CDR2 (germline): MDHEN, SYDVKM. This CDR3 is built from 15 residues. The whole variable domain, filled in from reference TRBV28 and TRBJ2-2, reads DVKVTQSSRYLVKRTGEKVFLECVQDMDHENMFWYRQDPGLGLRLIYFSYDVKMKEKGDIPEGYSVSREKKERFSLILESASTNQTSMYLCASSFPTTGSRELFFGEGSRLTVL.

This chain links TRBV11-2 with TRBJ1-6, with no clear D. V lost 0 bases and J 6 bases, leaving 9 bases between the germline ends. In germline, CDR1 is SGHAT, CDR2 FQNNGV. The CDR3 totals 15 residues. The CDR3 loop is CASSLDPLSNSPLHF. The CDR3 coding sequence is TGTGCCAGCAGCTTAGACCCCCTAAGTAATTCACCCCTCCACTTT.

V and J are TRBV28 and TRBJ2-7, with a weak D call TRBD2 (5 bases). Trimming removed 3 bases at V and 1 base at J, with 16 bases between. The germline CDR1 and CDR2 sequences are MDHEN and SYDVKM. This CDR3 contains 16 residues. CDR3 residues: CASSFVSREASYEQYF. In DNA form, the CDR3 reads TGTGCCAGCAGTTTCGTTTCCCGGGAAGCTTCCTACGAGCAGTACTTC.

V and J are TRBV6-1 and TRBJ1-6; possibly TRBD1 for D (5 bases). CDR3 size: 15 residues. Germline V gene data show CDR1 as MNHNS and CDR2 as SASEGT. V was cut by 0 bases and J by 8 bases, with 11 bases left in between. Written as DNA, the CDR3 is TGTGCCAGCAGTGAAGCGAGTGGGGGGTATTCACCCCTCCACTTT. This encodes CASSEASGGYSPLHF.

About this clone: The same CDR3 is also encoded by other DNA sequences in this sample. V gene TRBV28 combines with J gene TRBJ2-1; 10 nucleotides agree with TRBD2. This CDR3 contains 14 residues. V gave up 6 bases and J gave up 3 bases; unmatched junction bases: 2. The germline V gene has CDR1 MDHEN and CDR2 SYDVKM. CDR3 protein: CASRIAGGYNEQFF. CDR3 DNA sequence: TGTGCCAGCAGGATAGCGGGAGGCTACAATGAGCAGTTCTTC.

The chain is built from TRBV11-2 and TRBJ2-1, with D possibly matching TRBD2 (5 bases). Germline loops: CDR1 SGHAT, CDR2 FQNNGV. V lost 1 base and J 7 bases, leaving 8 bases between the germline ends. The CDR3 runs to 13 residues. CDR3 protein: CASSLGRLNEQFF. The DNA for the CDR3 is TGTGCCAGCAGCTTAGGGAGGTTGAATGAGCAGTTCTTC.

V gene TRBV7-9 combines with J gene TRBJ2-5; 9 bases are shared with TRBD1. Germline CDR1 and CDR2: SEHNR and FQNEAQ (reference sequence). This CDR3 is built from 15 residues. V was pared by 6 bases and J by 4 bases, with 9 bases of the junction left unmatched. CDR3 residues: CASRTPGTGIETQYF. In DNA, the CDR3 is TGTGCCAGCAGAACTCCCGGGACAGGGATAGAGACCCAGTACTTC.

CDR3 protein: CASSHSGNEQFF. The DNA of the CDR3 is TGTGCCAGCAGCCATTCTGGGAATGAGCAGTTCTTC. The chain is built from TRBV7-3 and TRBJ2-1, with D unclear. The CDR3 contains 12 residues. Between the trimmed V and J ends, which lost 5 bases and 7 bases, there was a span of 9 bases. Germline loops: CDR1 SGHTA, CDR2 FQGTGA.

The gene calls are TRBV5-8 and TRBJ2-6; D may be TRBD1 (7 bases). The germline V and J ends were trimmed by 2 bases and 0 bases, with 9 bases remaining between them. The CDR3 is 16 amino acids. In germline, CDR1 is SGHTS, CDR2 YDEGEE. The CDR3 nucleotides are TGTGCCAGCAGCTTCAGGGGGGTCTCTGGGGCCAACGTCCTGACTTTC. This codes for CASSFRGVSGANVLTF.

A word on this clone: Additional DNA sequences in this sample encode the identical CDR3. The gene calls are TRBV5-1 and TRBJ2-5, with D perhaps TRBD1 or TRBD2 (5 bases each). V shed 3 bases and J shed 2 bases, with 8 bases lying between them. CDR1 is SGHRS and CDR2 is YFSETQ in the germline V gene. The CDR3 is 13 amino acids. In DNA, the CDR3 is TGCGCCAGCAGCTCTGGGGGACAAGAGACCCAGTACTTC. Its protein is CASSSGGQETQYF.